What follows is one T cell receptor (beta chain) and its context. As yet, its antigen is unknown. The source of the sample is a study of cytomegalovirus exposure and HLA in healthy donors. Overall study findings and caveats: Likely technical artifact: a cluster of highly shared sequence variants.

13 Jbeta primers and 60 Vbeta primers were used for the PCR. This table comes from immunoSEQ multiplex PCR, and its TCRdb copy is limited to in-frame clones, with some not included. This repertoire shows about 140,000 clones, roughly 87% found once; its top ten account for 0.45% to 0.6%. Germline loops: CDR1 GTSNPN, CDR2 SVGIG (reference sequence). The CDR3 has 14 residues. V lost 3 bases to trimming and J lost 6 bases; unmatched junction nucleotides: 6. The chain is built from TRBV30 and TRBJ2-5, with 11 bases aligning to TRBD2. Sequencing input: PBMCs. The receptor was derived from a woman in her thirties or forties in good health and CMV-seronegative. CDR3 region: CAWSAGTSGKTQYF. In DNA form, the CDR3 reads TGTGCCTGGAGCGCGGGGACTAGCGGAAAGACCCAGTACTTC.